The 27 T cell receptor beta chains below all came from one sample that was sequenced in a study of T cells in Graves' hyperthyroidism and ophthalmopathy. Amplification of TCR beta CDR3 regions was performed using RNA transcripts as template. Using the HTBI primer set, a first-round RT-PCR was run on the TCR CDR3. TCRdb passed the multiplex PCR reads through MiXCR, listing each CDR3 protein once. Seen here are 600,000 to 900,000 distinct CDR3 sequences, around 17% observed once, and the top ten hold 8.4%. Sequencing was carried out using blood. These receptor sequences come from a man aged 18 to 29 with Graves' hyperthyroidism.

This clonotype was picked up many times. The gene calls are TRBV10-3 and TRBJ2-5, with D perhaps TRBD2 (5 bases). V lost 6 bases, J lost 4 bases, and 18 bases lay in between. This CDR3 spans 15 amino acids. The germline CDR1 and CDR2 sequences are ENHRY and SYGVKD. CDR3 nucleotides: TGTGCCATCAGCGAGCTCGGGTCCAGCGGAGAGACCCAGTACTTC. The encoded protein is CAISELGSSGETQYF.

This clonotype has only a few counts. The chain carries TRBV20-1 and TRBJ1-1, with D perhaps matching TRBD1 (5 bases). CDR3 size: 12 residues. Germline CDR1 DFQATT, CDR2 SNEGSKA (reference sequence). Trimming took off 6 bases at V and 8 bases at J, with 16 bases between the two ends. The CDR3 spells CSARGTAPEAFF. CDR3 in DNA: TGCAGTGCCCGGGGGACGGCGCCCGAAGCTTTCTTT.

The J gene is TRBJ1-5, the V gene TRBV6-1; D gene uncertain. Trimming took 1 base from V and 7 from J, leaving 8 bases between them. Germline assignment: CDR1 MNHNS and CDR2 SASEGT. The CDR3 sequence is 13 residues long. This CDR3 is CASSEGAGQPQHF. The DNA of the CDR3 is TGTGCCAGCAGTGAAGGGGCCGGACAGCCCCAGCATTTT.

This clonotype was picked up many times. The rearrangement joins TRBV7-3 to TRBJ2-1; 7 bases agree with TRBD2. Unmatched junction bases numbered 11, after V lost 4 bases and J lost 5 bases. This CDR3 has 16 amino acids. CDR1 is SGHTA, CDR2 FQGTGA, per germline. The CDR3 region is CASSSPRGSRHNEQFF. In DNA form, the CDR3 reads TGTGCCAGCAGCTCCCCCCGCGGGAGCCGGCACAATGAGCAGTTCTTC.

The CDR3 region is CASSEARNHYF. DNA for the CDR3: TGTGCCAGCAGTGAAGCTCGGAACCACTACTTC. The chain employs TRBV6-1 and TRBJ2-7; D not resolved. Looked up from germline, CDR1 is MNHNS and CDR2 is SASEGT. The CDR3 length is 11 residues. Trimming left V 0 bases short and J 13 bases short, with 10 bases between.

The chain is built from TRBV20-1 and TRBJ2-1; 12 positions match TRBD1. The germline V gene encodes CDR1 DFQATT and CDR2 SNEGSKA (reference sequence). Unmatched junction bases numbered 8, after V lost 5 bases and J lost 9 bases. CDR3 length: 14 residues. The CDR3 DNA reads as TGCAGTGCTCGGGACAGGGGGCGGTTAAGTGAGCAGTTCTTC. It is translated as CSARDRGRLSEQFF.

The table lists this clonotype with many counts. The V and J genes are TRBV13 and TRBJ2-1; D may match TRBD1 or TRBD2 (6 bases each). Per germline, CDR1 PRHDT and CDR2 FYEKMQ (reference sequence). The V end lost 5 bases, the J end lost 0 bases, and 20 bases lay between the germline ends. This CDR3 contains 18 residues. CDR3 bases: TGTGCCAGCAGCCCCCCAGGGGACCGCGGGAACTCCTACAATGAGCAGTTCTTC. Its translation is CASSPPGDRGNSYNEQFF. Using reference TRBV13 and TRBJ2-1 for the parts outside the CDR3, the full variable domain is AAGVIQSPRHLIKEKRETATLKCYPIPRHDTVYWYQQGPGQDPQFLISFYEKMQSDKGSIPDRFSAQQFSDYHSELNMSSLELGDSALYFCASSPPGDRGNSYNEQFFGPGTRLTVL.

This clonotype was counted a few times. The J gene is TRBJ1-2, the V gene TRBV12-3 or TRBV12-4, with 8 positions matching TRBD1. Losses at the gene ends were 5 bases for V and 1 base for J; bases not matched to a gene: 9. The CDR3 covers 16 residues. The CDR3 coding sequence is TGTGCCAGCAGTCCAACCGCGGGACAGGATAACTATGGCTACACCTTC. This gives the protein CASSPTAGQDNYGYTF.

The sample holds a few counts of this clonotype. This sequence joins TRBV7-2 and TRBJ2-1; D may be TRBD1 (6 bases). Germline CDR1 is SGHTA and CDR2 is FQGNSA. There are 15 residues in the CDR3. Trimming removed 6 bases from V and 4 bases from J, with 16 bases in between. The CDR3 here is CASRTPGQQYNEQFF. CDR3 in DNA: TGTGCCAGCAGAACACCCGGACAGCAGTACAATGAGCAGTTCTTC.

J is TRBJ2-5 and V is TRBV12-3 or TRBV12-4; D is undetermined. The CDR3 extends over 14 amino acids. V lost 3 bases to trimming and J lost 0 bases, with 8 bases between them. CDR3 protein: CASSLKDYQETQYF. The DNA of the CDR3 is TGTGCCAGCAGTTTGAAGGATTACCAAGAGACCCAGTACTTC.

Regarding this clonotype: This may arise from a read error, as a much more abundant clone is one base away. It is unclear where the CDR3 begins or ends on the DNA, so no DNA is shown, and the CDR3 is as TCRdb lists it. CDR3 sequence: CSAPDRTTYGCTF. The genes are TRBV20-1 and TRBJ1-2; whether TRBD1, the table's D call, matches the DNA was not checked. The CDR3 is 13 amino acids long, termini counted. Germline V lookup: CDR1 DFQATT, CDR2 SNEGSKA (reference sequence).

There are a few counts of this clonotype. The rearrangement joins TRBV18 to TRBJ2-1, with TRBD2 matching 12 bases. The CDR3 has 13 residues. V was clipped by 5 bases and J by 7 bases; unmatched bases: 0. The germline gives CDR1 KGHSH, CDR2 LQKENI. The CDR3 nucleotides are TGTGCCAGCTCAACTAGCGGGAGGAATGAGCAGTTCTTC. Its protein product is CASSTSGRNEQFF.

This clonotype was observed many times. J is TRBJ1-5 and V is TRBV3-1; 8 nucleotides match TRBD1. Germline V gives CDR1 LGHDT, CDR2 YNNKEL (reference sequence). V dropped 4 bases and J dropped 6; count of bases not matched to a gene: 14. The length of the CDR3 is 17 residues. CDR3 amino acids: CASSPGTTRGPGQPQHF. CDR3 in DNA: TGTGCCAGCAGCCCGGGGACAACCAGGGGGCCGGGTCAGCCCCAGCATTTT.

The sample holds many counts of this clonotype. The chain recombines TRBV2 with TRBJ2-1; 10 bases are a match to TRBD1. Germline trimming cut 4 bases from V and 0 bases from J; bases unmatched to any gene: 3. CDR3 size: 16 residues. From germline, CDR1 is SNHLY and CDR2 FYNNEI. The CDR3 spells CASSGGTGVSYNEQFF. The CDR3 region has the DNA TGTGCCAGCAGTGGGGGGACAGGGGTCTCCTACAATGAGCAGTTCTTC.

V gene TRBV27 combines with J gene TRBJ2-1; 8 nucleotides line up with TRBD2. After removal of 5 bases from V and 3 bases from J, the junction contained 3 bases not matched to a gene. Germline CDR1 MNHEY, CDR2 SMNVEV (reference sequence). The length of the CDR3 is 14 residues. CDR3 nucleotides: TGTGCCAGCAGTCGAGCGGGAGTCTACAATGAGCAGTTCTTC. Translation gives CASSRAGVYNEQFF.

The rearrangement links TRBV6-2 or TRBV6-3 to TRBJ2-1; D is ambiguous. The CDR3 extends over 16 amino acids. V was pared by 6 bases and J by 1 base, with 16 bases between. Germline CDR1 and CDR2: MNHEY and SVGEGT. The CDR3 spells CASRNARVGSYNEQFF. The CDR3 DNA reads as TGTGCCAGCAGAAACGCTAGGGTAGGATCCTACAATGAGCAGTTCTTC.

This chain uses TRBV2 with TRBJ2-2; 7 bases align to TRBD2. The germline V gene has CDR1 SNHLY and CDR2 FYNNEI. V lost 10 bases and J lost 2; bases outside the gene matches: 4. This CDR3 spans 13 amino acids. The CDR3 DNA is TGTGCCACAAGGGACTACAACACCGGGGAGCTGTTTTTT. Its protein is CATRDYNTGELFF. The whole variable domain, remainder taken from reference TRBV2 and TRBJ2-2, is EPEVTQTPSHQVTQMGQEVILRCVPISNHLYFYWYRQILGQKVEFLVSFYNNEISEKSEIFDDQFSVERPDGSNFTLKIRSTKLEDSAMYFCATRDYNTGELFFGEGSRLTVL.

The chain uses TRBV7-9 and TRBJ2-7; 14 nucleotides align to TRBD2. Germline CDR1 SEHNR, CDR2 FQNEAQ (reference sequence). This CDR3 has 16 residues. The ends lost 4 bases at V and 7 bases at J; junction bases unmatched: 9. This CDR3 reads CASSSGTSGSKREQYF. In DNA, the CDR3 is TGTGCCAGCAGCTCGGGGACTAGCGGGAGTAAGCGAGAGCAGTACTTC.

This clonotype appeared many times. This rearrangement joins TRBV20-1 to TRBJ1-1; D gene ambiguous. The CDR3 spans 13 residues. Germline lookup yields CDR1 DFQATT and CDR2 SNEGSKA (reference sequence). V dropped 3 bases and J dropped 1 base, with 9 bases sitting between them. The CDR3 DNA reads TGCAGTGCTAGTCAAATCGCGAACACTGAAGCTTTCTTT. As protein: CSASQIANTEAFF.

This clonotype was seen repeatedly, ten times or more. CDR3: CASSWTGVSDEQFF. CDR3 in DNA: TGTGCCAGCAGTTGGACAGGGGTGTCGGATGAGCAGTTCTTC. The V gene is TRBV28, the J gene TRBJ2-1; the match to TRBD1 covers 9 bases. The J segment lost 8 bases and the V segment lost 4 bases, leaving 6 bases of the junction unmatched. The CDR3 loop spans 14 amino acids. Germline CDR1 and CDR2: MDHEN and SYDVKM.

The J gene is TRBJ2-2, the V gene TRBV19, with TRBD1 as a possible D gene (6 bases). Per the germline V gene, CDR1 is LNHDA and CDR2 is SQIVND (reference sequence). V was shortened by 4 bases and J by 5 bases, with 14 bases between the two germline ends. This CDR3 is 15 amino acids long. The CDR3 region is CASSSENQGTGELFF. CDR3 DNA sequence: TGTGCCAGTAGTAGTGAAAACCAGGGGACCGGGGAGCTGTTTTTT.

This clonotype occurred many times. V gene TRBV28 combines with J gene TRBJ1-1; D remains ambiguous. Germline V gives CDR1 MDHEN, CDR2 SYDVKM. The CDR3 has 13 residues. Between the trimmed V and J ends, which lost 1 base and 5 bases, there was a span of 8 bases. CDR3 sequence reads: CASSLYGRTEAFF. The DNA of the CDR3 is TGTGCCAGCAGTTTATATGGACGTACTGAAGCTTTCTTT.

This clonotype was recorded many times. The rearrangement uses TRBV12-3 or TRBV12-4 and TRBJ2-3, with TRBD2 matching 10 bases. CDR3 length: 15 amino acids. V gave up 10 bases and J gave up 3 bases; unmatched junction bases: 10. The CDR3 protein is CATLLAGDWTDTQYF. CDR3 nucleotide sequence: TGTGCCACCCTCCTAGCGGGAGATTGGACAGATACGCAGTATTTT.

CDR3 coding DNA: TGTGCCAGCAGTTGGGACAGCCTTAACACTGAAGCTTTCTTT. Translation gives CASSWDSLNTEAFF. The chain recombines TRBV27 with TRBJ1-1; 7 bases line up with TRBD1. This CDR3 is built from 14 residues. Germline V gene lookup returns CDR1 MNHEY and CDR2 SMNVEV (reference sequence). J gave up 2 bases and V 4 bases, and 4 bases lay outside the gene matches.

This clonotype was found once. Since a much larger clone is just one base distant, this may be a read error. J is TRBJ2-5 and V is TRBV2, with 12 bases matching TRBD2. The CDR3 is 19 amino acids. Germline CDR1 is SNHLY and CDR2 is FYNNEI. V shed 7 bases, J shed 0 bases, and the junction held 15 bases outside the gene matches. As DNA, the CDR3 is TGTGCCAGCACCCCCCTTGGGACAGGACTAGCGGGAAACCAAGAGACCCAGTACTTC. Amino acids: CASTPLGTGLAGNQETQYF.

There are many counts of this clonotype. J is TRBJ2-7 and V is TRBV6-5; D gene uncertain. Trimming removed 2 bases at V and 2 bases at J, with 10 bases between. The CDR3 covers 14 residues. Per the germline V gene, CDR1 is MNHEY and CDR2 is SVGAGI. The chain's CDR3 is CASSYRNGPYEQYF. In nucleotides, the CDR3 is TGTGCCAGCAGTTACAGAAACGGTCCCTACGAGCAGTACTTC.

This clonotype appeared a few times. Its ends do not fully match the called genes, so a read error is possible. V and J are TRBV28 and TRBJ2-3; perhaps D is TRBD1 or TRBD2 (5 bases each). The CDR3 runs to 15 residues. The germline CDR1 and CDR2 sequences are MDHEN and SYDVKM. In DNA, the CDR3 is TGTGCCGGCAGCCAACCGGGACCTCTCACAGATACGCAGTATTTT. It translates to CAGSQPGPLTDTQYF.